This T cell receptor beta chain was profiled in a study of cytomegalovirus exposure and HLA in healthy donors. PCR primers comprised 60 Vbeta and 13 Jbeta primers. The assay was immunoSEQ multiplex PCR, and TCRdb's table has in-frame clones only and misses some. Among roughly 190,000 clones listed, roughly 80% were seen once. With V trimmed by 0 bases and J by 2 bases, 8 bases remained unmatched. This CDR3 is built from 17 residues. Per germline, CDR1 MGHRA and CDR2 YSYEKL. Findings and caveats of the study: Trimming of TCR beta V- and J-genes showed a link, identified in a later analysis, to a missense DCLRE1C variant. Within an earlier analysis, most TCR beta V segments proved productive either about 90% or about 30% of the time.

Comments on this clone: Its antigen is currently unknown.

The source of this sequence is a young woman in good health and CMV-seronegative. The rearrangement uses TRBV4-1 and TRBJ2-7; 9 bases are a match to TRBD1. The sequenced sample was PBMCs. The DNA for the CDR3 is TGCGCCAGCAGCCAAGAAGGACAGGGGACCTTACCCTACGAGCAGTACTTC. Translation: CASSQEGQGTLPYEQYF.